The rows below give T cell receptor beta chains drawn from one sample of a study of cytomegalovirus exposure and HLA in healthy donors. Using immunoSEQ multiplex PCR, the repertoire was profiled, and TCRdb retains in-frame clones only, with some absent. The sample has around 200,000 clones, 75% to 85% seen once. Material for sequencing was PBMCs. Source of these receptors: a boy aged 5-17 years in good health and CMV-seronegative. The CDR3 runs from the conserved cysteine through the conserved F or W. A D gene is named only where the DNA matches it firmly. Where a row states a size, it is once, few, many or the class of an expanded clone; other rows omit it.

J: TRBJ1-2; V: TRBV10-3; D: .; length: 13; size: .; CDR3: CAISEQGNYGYTF; DNA: TGTGCCATCAGTGAGCAGGGAAACTATGGCTACACCTTC
J: TRBJ2-7; V: TRBV5-4; D: .; length: 12; size: .; CDR3: CASSLTGTEQYF; DNA: TGTGCCAGCAGCTTGACAGGGACCGAGCAGTACTTC
J: TRBJ2-1; V: TRBV5-4; D: TRBD2; length: 18; size: .; CDR3: CASSSGGLAGGSYNEQFF; DNA: TGTGCCAGCAGCAGCGGGGGACTCGCGGGAGGCTCCTACAATGAGCAGTTCTTC
J: TRBJ1-6; V: TRBV7-9; D: .; length: 14; size: once; CDR3: CSSNLDSVGSPLHF; DNA: TGTTCCAGCAATCTGGACAGTGTTGGGTCACCCCTCCACTTT
J: TRBJ2-7; V: TRBV18; D: TRBD1; length: 15; size: .; CDR3: CASSLTGQGVHEQYF; DNA: TGTGCCAGCTCACTGACGGGACAGGGGGTCCACGAGCAGTACTTC
J: TRBJ2-7; V: TRBV5-1; D: TRBD1; length: 14; size: .; CDR3: CASSPGTGAYEQYF; DNA: TGCGCCAGCAGCCCCGGAACAGGGGCCTACGAGCAGTACTTC
J: TRBJ2-5; V: TRBV6-5; D: .; length: 14; size: .; CDR3: CASSYSMVGETQYF; DNA: TGTGCCAGCAGTTACTCGATGGTCGGAGAGACCCAGTACTTC
J: TRBJ1-2; V: TRBV13; D: .; length: 16; size: .; CDR3: CASSLGGSSANYGYTF; DNA: TGTGCCAGCAGCTTAGGGGGGAGCTCGGCTAACTATGGCTACACCTTC
J: TRBJ2-7; V: TRBV13; D: TRBD1; length: 14; size: .; CDR3: CASSLQGDSYEQYF; DNA: TGTGCCAGCAGCTTACAGGGGGACTCCTACGAGCAGTACTTC
J: TRBJ2-3; V: TRBV9; D: TRBD2; length: 16; size: .; CDR3: CASSVLSSGWGDTQYF; DNA: TGTGCCAGCAGCGTCTTAAGTAGCGGGTGGGGAGATACGCAGTATTTT
J: TRBJ2-1; V: TRBV6-1; D: .; length: 15; size: .; CDR3: CASSEISEAYNEQFF; DNA: TGTGCCAGCAGTGAAATTTCTGAGGCCTACAATGAGCAGTTCTTC
J: TRBJ2-7; V: TRBV15; D: .; length: 14; size: .; CDR3: CATSCAPRGYEQYF; DNA: TGTGCCACCAGCTGCGCGCCCAGGGGCTACGAGCAGTACTTC
J: TRBJ1-2; V: TRBV6-5; D: .; length: 16; size: .; CDR3: CASSYSVGVDDYGYTF; DNA: TGTGCCAGCAGTTACTCGGTAGGGGTTGACGACTATGGCTACACCTTC
J: TRBJ1-2; V: TRBV29-1; D: .; length: 15; size: once; CDR3: CSVAARLTAGLGYTF; DNA: TGCAGCGTTGCGGCCCGATTGACCGCAGGATTGGGCTACACCTTC
J: TRBJ2-1; V: TRBV7-3; D: TRBD2; length: 16; size: .; CDR3: CASSSVGGRSHNEQFF; DNA: TGTGCCAGCAGCTCCGTCGGCGGGAGGTCCCACAATGAGCAGTTCTTC
J: TRBJ1-2; V: TRBV7-2; D: .; length: 15; size: .; CDR3: CASSLVAGNNYGYTF; DNA: TGTGCCAGCAGCTTAGTGGCAGGGAACAACTATGGCTACACCTTC
J: TRBJ1-2; V: TRBV27; D: TRBD1; length: 14; size: .; CDR3: CASSPGTGSNGYTF; DNA: TGTGCCAGCAGTCCAGGGACAGGGTCAAATGGCTACACCTTC
J: TRBJ2-3; V: TRBV30; D: .; length: 12; size: .; CDR3: CAWSPPSDTQYF; DNA: TGTGCCTGGAGCCCCCCGTCAGATACGCAGTATTTT
J: TRBJ1-2; V: TRBV7-8; D: TRBD1; length: 16; size: .; CDR3: CASSPLDRQGNYGYTF; DNA: TGTGCCAGCAGCCCCCTTGACCGACAGGGTAACTATGGCTACACCTTC
J: TRBJ2-7; V: TRBV29-1; D: TRBD2; length: 14; size: .; CDR3: CSVKRLAGEYEQYF; DNA: TGCAGCGTTAAACGACTAGCGGGAGAATACGAGCAGTACTTC
J: TRBJ2-7; V: TRBV19; D: .; length: 14; size: .; CDR3: CASRQKSNSYEQYF; DNA: TGTGCCAGTAGACAGAAGTCTAACTCCTACGAGCAGTACTTC
J: TRBJ1-1; V: TRBV10-2; D: .; length: 13; size: .; CDR3: CASSEPRTIEAFF; DNA: TGCGCCAGCAGTGAGCCGCGGACAATTGAAGCTTTCTTT
J: TRBJ2-3; V: TRBV19; D: .; length: 13; size: .; CDR3: CASSPASGDTQYF; DNA: TGTGCCAGTAGTCCAGCGAGCGGCGATACGCAGTATTTT
J: TRBJ1-2; V: TRBV11-1; D: .; length: 12; size: .; CDR3: CASSFRNYGYTF; DNA: TGTGCCAGCAGCTTCCGGAACTATGGCTACACCTTC
J: TRBJ1-2; V: TRBV19; D: .; length: 13; size: .; CDR3: CASLGLGYYGYTF; DNA: TGTGCCAGCCTTGGGCTCGGATACTATGGCTACACCTTC
J: TRBJ2-5; V: TRBV7-3; D: .; length: 14; size: .; CDR3: CASSGYSDQETQYF; DNA: TGTGCCAGCAGCGGCTACAGTGACCAAGAGACCCAGTACTTC
J: TRBJ2-7; V: TRBV30; D: .; length: 13; size: .; CDR3: CAWSAGALYEQYF; DNA: TGTGCCTGGTCTGCGGGGGCCCTCTACGAGCAGTACTTC
J: TRBJ1-1; V: TRBV19; D: TRBD1; length: 15; size: .; CDR3: CASSIVSGGGTEAFF; DNA: TGTGCCAGTAGTATAGTGTCAGGGGGAGGCACTGAAGCTTTCTTT
J: TRBJ2-7; V: TRBV6-5; D: TRBD1; length: 15; size: .; CDR3: CASSPRDRGAGEQYF; DNA: TGTGCCAGCAGTCCCCGGGACAGGGGAGCCGGCGAGCAGTACTTC
J: TRBJ2-1; V: TRBV30; D: TRBD2; length: 16; size: .; CDR3: CAWSALAGDLGNEQFF; DNA: TGTGCCTGGAGTGCCTTAGCGGGAGATCTGGGGAATGAGCAGTTCTTC
J: TRBJ1-2; V: TRBV18; D: TRBD1; length: 15; size: .; CDR3: CASSTGTGGGYGYTF; DNA: TGTGCCAGCTCAACAGGGACAGGGGGCGGTTATGGCTACACCTTC
J: TRBJ2-1; V: TRBV6-1; D: .; length: 16; size: .; CDR3: CASSARFVGGGDEQFF; DNA: TGTGCCAGCAGTGCCCGGTTTGTCGGAGGGGGGGATGAGCAGTTCTTC
J: TRBJ2-1; V: TRBV5-6; D: TRBD2; length: 11; size: .; CDR3: CASSPGGEQFF; DNA: TGTGCCAGCAGTCCGGGGGGTGAGCAGTTCTTC
J: TRBJ1-2; V: TRBV6-5; D: .; length: 12; size: few; CDR3: CATQTAYYGYTF; DNA: TGTGCCACACAAACCGCCTACTATGGCTACACCTTC
J: TRBJ2-7; V: TRBV11-3; D: TRBD2; length: 12; size: few; CDR3: CASSPTSGEVYF; DNA: TGTGCCAGCAGCCCGACTAGCGGAGAGGTGTACTTC
J: TRBJ2-2; V: TRBV4-2; D: TRBD2; length: 15; size: .; CDR3: CASSQLAGDTGELFF; DNA: TGTGCCAGCAGCCAATTAGCGGGAGACACCGGGGAGCTGTTTTTT
J: TRBJ2-7; V: TRBV30; D: TRBD1; length: 14; size: .; CDR3: CAWSARGRFHEQYF; DNA: TGTGCCTGGAGTGCCAGGGGGCGGTTCCACGAGCAGTACTTC
J: TRBJ1-2; V: TRBV11-1; D: .; length: 15; size: .; CDR3: CASSFGGSANYGYTF; DNA: TGTGCCAGCAGCTTCGGGGGGAGTGCTAACTATGGCTACACCTTC
J: TRBJ1-1; V: TRBV27; D: .; length: 17; size: .; CDR3: CASSPNITGKRMTEAFF; DNA: TGTGCCAGCAGTCCGAATATAACAGGGAAAAGGATGACTGAAGCTTTCTTT
J: TRBJ1-1; V: TRBV29-1; D: TRBD1; length: 13; size: .; CDR3: CSVAGTVDTEAFF; DNA: TGCAGCGTTGCCGGGACAGTCGACACTGAAGCTTTCTTT
J: TRBJ2-7; V: TRBV4-1; D: .; length: 15; size: .; CDR3: CASSQDRGTGLQQYF; DNA: TGCGCCAGCAGCCAAGATCGCGGGACGGGGCTACAGCAGTACTTC
J: TRBJ1-2; V: TRBV4-1; D: .; length: 16; size: .; CDR3: CASSQENGVVYRSYTF; DNA: TGCGCCAGCAGCCAAGAGAACGGGGTGGTTTATCGAAGCTACACCTTC
J: TRBJ2-5; V: TRBV6-1; D: .; length: 14; size: .; CDR3: CASRPGLAGETQYF; DNA: TGTGCCAGCAGGCCCGGACTGGCCGGGGAGACCCAGTACTTC
J: TRBJ1-2; V: TRBV29-1; D: TRBD1; length: 13; size: .; CDR3: CSVQGAINYGYTF; DNA: TGCAGCGTGCAGGGGGCGATTAACTATGGCTACACCTTC
J: TRBJ2-4; V: TRBV6-1; D: .; length: 15; size: few; CDR3: CASSVGDVGSDIQYF; DNA: TGTGCCAGCAGTGTGGGTGATGTGGGGAGTGACATTCAGTACTTC